The 28 T cell receptor beta chains listed next were all sequenced from one sample in a study of T cells expressing NK-cell markers. TCRdb reprocessed the 5' RACE reads and reports one entry per CDR3 protein, with no DNA. The record lists under 9,000 distinct CDR3 sequences, of which the ten most abundant hold approximately 62%. Sequenced input: blood T cells: a sorted CD56 or NKG2C T cell subset, CD4+ or CD8+ T cells, or bulk PBMC T cells (not recorded which). The receptors were gathered from a man aged 18-69 years in good health.

The J gene is TRBJ2-7, the V gene TRBV20-1; TCRdb's assignment of TRBD1 cannot be checked, as there is no DNA. CDR1 is DFQATT and CDR2 is SNEGSKA in the germline V gene (reference sequence). The CDR3 is 14 amino acids. CDR3 in amino acids: CSARGAQGIYEQYF.

The chain's CDR3 is CSARDLGTSGDYEQYF. The chain recombines TRBV20-1 with TRBJ2-7; the D call from TCRdb, TRBD2, cannot be confirmed without DNA. The CDR3 has 16 amino acids. The germline V gene encodes CDR1 DFQATT and CDR2 SNEGSKA (reference sequence).

The CDR3 protein is CASSAGPSYEQYF. J is TRBJ2-7 and V is TRBV19; TCRdb's assignment of TRBD1 cannot be checked, as there is no DNA. Germline V gene lookup returns CDR1 LNHDA and CDR2 SQIVND (reference sequence). This CDR3 is built from 13 residues.

The J gene is TRBJ2-5, the V gene TRBV6-1; TCRdb indicates TRBD2, and absent DNA this call remains unverified. Germline-derived CDR1 and CDR2 are MNHNS and SASEGT. This CDR3 region has 15 residues. Here the CDR3 reads CASTWTSGGAETQYF.

This chain joins TRBV6-4 and TRBJ2-1; the TRBD2 assignment by TCRdb is unverifiable without DNA. The CDR3 runs 13 residues. CDR1 is MRHNA, CDR2 SNTAGT, per germline. The CDR3 loop is CASSSTSYNEQFF.

The chain has TRBV6-2 or TRBV6-3 and TRBJ2-2; TCRdb lists TRBD2, though no DNA is available to test this call. The CDR3 is 14 amino acids. The germline V gene has CDR1 MNHEY and CDR2 SVGEGT. The CDR3 sequence: CASSPDGEAGELFF.

This chain joins TRBV12-3 or TRBV12-4 and TRBJ2-3. The CDR3 has 11 amino acids. The CDR3 sequence is CASRGFYTQYF.

V gene TRBV25-1 combines with J gene TRBJ2-5; absent DNA, TCRdb's TRBD1 call cannot be checked. Germline V gives CDR1 MGHDK, CDR2 SYGVNS. The CDR3 length is 19 residues. This CDR3 is CASSESRPVRNNHQETQYF.

This chain joins TRBV7-9 and TRBJ2-4; the D gene TCRdb calls, TRBD2, cannot be checked with no DNA. This CDR3 has 12 residues. Germline CDR1 is SEHNR and CDR2 is FQNEAQ (reference sequence). The CDR3 loop is CASSLIGGDQYF.

The rearrangement uses TRBV6-1 and TRBJ2-5; TCRdb names TRBD1, which stays unverified in the absence of DNA. The CDR3 is 15 amino acids. Germline CDR1 MNHNS, CDR2 SASEGT. CDR3 in amino acids: CASSEGQGGGETQYF.

This CDR3 reads CATSGDSPADTQYF. The chain carries TRBV15 and TRBJ2-3; the TRBD1 assignment by TCRdb is unverifiable without DNA. The length of the CDR3 is 14 residues. Per the germline V gene, CDR1 is LNHNV and CDR2 is YYDKDF (reference sequence).

The chain employs TRBV4-2 and TRBJ2-7; the D call of TRBD2 rests on TCRdb alone, since no DNA is present to check it. Germline V CDR1 and CDR2: LGHNA, YNFKEQ. The CDR3 is 16 amino acids. CDR3 amino acids: CASSQDGSSGAYEQYF.

The chain carries TRBV6-1 and TRBJ2-1; with no DNA, the TCRdb D assignment of TRBD2 cannot be verified. This CDR3 contains 15 residues. Germline values: CDR1 MNHNS, CDR2 SASEGT. The CDR3 region is CASSEFSGGANEQFF.

V gene TRBV6-1 combines with J gene TRBJ2-3; with no DNA, the TCRdb D assignment of TRBD2 cannot be verified. The CDR3 is 15 residues long. The germline V gene encodes CDR1 MNHNS and CDR2 SASEGT. CDR3 region: CASSELAGSTDTQYF.

The gene calls are TRBV6-4 and TRBJ2-3; TCRdb lists TRBD2, though no DNA is available to test this call. Germline V gene data show CDR1 as MRHNA and CDR2 as SNTAGT. The CDR3 length is 17 residues. This chain's CDR3 is CASSAASGGAGTDTQYF.

The chain is built from TRBV20-1 and TRBJ2-7; absent DNA, TCRdb's TRBD1 call cannot be checked. Germline-derived CDR1 and CDR2 are DFQATT and SNEGSKA (reference sequence). CDR3 length equals 14 residues. CDR3 sequence reads: CSASSPQGAMKQYF.

The chain joins TRBV25-1 to TRBJ1-4; the TRBD1 assignment by TCRdb is unverifiable without DNA. Germline values: CDR1 MGHDK, CDR2 SYGVNS. The CDR3 runs 17 residues. CDR3 region: CASSASPTGASNEKLFF.

The rearrangement links TRBV2 to TRBJ1-1; TCRdb's D call of TRBD1 is untestable without DNA. The germline gives CDR1 SNHLY, CDR2 FYNNEI. The CDR3 is 13 residues long. The chain's CDR3 is CASSGGLNTEAFF.

The chain links TRBV6-5 to TRBJ2-5; absent DNA, TCRdb's TRBD1 call cannot be checked. The CDR3 has 14 amino acids. Germline V gene data show CDR1 as MNHEY and CDR2 as SVGAGI. The CDR3 protein is CASTQGGGWETQYF.

V is TRBV6-5 and J is TRBJ2-2. The CDR3 is 14 residues long. Germline V lookup: CDR1 MNHEY, CDR2 SVGAGI. The CDR3 sequence is CASSYIFRTGELFF.

The V call is TRBV25-1, the J call TRBJ2-5; TCRdb proposes TRBD1, but this gene call is untestable without DNA. The CDR3 consists of 14 residues. The germline V gene encodes CDR1 MGHDK and CDR2 SYGVNS. The CDR3 loop is CASSEGPYQETQYF.

This chain uses TRBV4-2 with TRBJ2-7; no DNA is available, so the TRBD1 call from TCRdb remains unchecked. Per the germline V gene, CDR1 is LGHNA and CDR2 is YNFKEQ. The CDR3 is made up of 15 amino acids. CDR3 residues: CASSQEERGPYEQYF.

The chain carries TRBV19 and TRBJ2-6; TCRdb's D call of TRBD2 is untestable without DNA. Germline CDR1 reads LNHDA; CDR2 reads SQIVND (reference sequence). The CDR3 has 16 amino acids. Here the CDR3 reads CASSRDSSSGANVLTF.

Here the CDR3 reads CASDSVGETQYF. This chain connects TRBV7-9 to TRBJ2-5. Germline loops: CDR1 SEHNR, CDR2 FQNEAQ (reference sequence). This CDR3 is built from 12 residues.

This clonotype is labeled medium-sized based on frequency. The chain recombines TRBV15 with TRBJ2-1; the D call from TCRdb, TRBD1, cannot be confirmed without DNA. This CDR3 has 16 amino acids. Germline loops: CDR1 LNHNV, CDR2 YYDKDF (reference sequence). Here the CDR3 reads CATSKGTGGGADEQFF.

V gene TRBV20-1 combines with J gene TRBJ2-7; without DNA, the TCRdb call of TRBD2 cannot be checked. The germline gives CDR1 DFQATT, CDR2 SNEGSKA (reference sequence). The CDR3 is 14 residues long. The chain's CDR3 is CSARDGTSEVEQYF.

The chain has TRBV7-8 and TRBJ1-2; TCRdb returns TRBD1, unconfirmable since there is no DNA. The CDR3 is made up of 16 amino acids. Germline V gene lookup returns CDR1 SGHVS and CDR2 FQNEAQ. The CDR3 region is CASSLSQGAMNYGYTF. The whole variable domain, filled in from reference TRBV7-8 and TRBJ1-2, reads GAGVSQSPRYKVAKRGQDVALRCDPISGHVSLFWYQQALGQGPEFLTYFQNEAQLDKSGLPSDRFFAERPEGSVSTLKIQRTQQEDSAVYLCASSLSQGAMNYGYTFGSGTRLTVV.

This chain joins TRBV12-3 or TRBV12-4 and TRBJ2-7; TCRdb's D call of TRBD1 is untestable without DNA. The CDR3 length is 14 residues. This CDR3 is CASRLGTGSYEQYF.